A single TCR beta chain is shown here with its context. This CDR3 is 15 amino acids long. Germline lookup yields CDR1 SGHRS and CDR2 YFSETQ. Trimming removed 4 bases from V and 5 bases from J, with 13 bases in between. Original handling: For nucleated cells, counts were estimated from reference gene primer amplification. TCRdb's table, derived via immunoSEQ multiplex PCR, lists solely in-frame clones and lacks some. V, J and clone size were drawn from that table, and D and trimming were deduced from the DNA. This sample has approximately 82,000 clones, with 80% to 90% found just once. This entry belongs to a study of blood T cell repertoires in COVID-19.

The sample consisted of peripheral blood. J is TRBJ1-6 and V is TRBV5-1, with D possibly being TRBD1 (6 bases). The clonotype was recovered from a woman aged 55-70 years with acute or convalescent COVID-19. The CDR3 DNA reads as TGCGCCAGCAGCCCCACAGGGCCTAATAATTCACCCCTCCACTTT. This encodes CASSPTGPNNSPLHF.